The next 22 T cell receptor beta chains were all read from a single sample in a study of T cell changes during pregnancy in multiple sclerosis. The protocol was immunoSEQ multiplex PCR, while the TCRdb copy is restricted to in-frame clones and leaves out a portion. The data contain 58,000 or so clones, about nine tenths of them singletons. This sample comprised peripheral blood, obtained after pregnancy. These receptors all stem from a female donor with multiple sclerosis, enrolled in a pregnancy study.

This sequence joins TRBV6-4 and TRBJ1-5; D unclear. Trimming took off 1 base at V and 6 bases at J, with 10 bases between the two ends. The CDR3 has 14 amino acids. Germline CDR1 and CDR2: MRHNA and SNTAGT. The CDR3 region is CASSDYPGIQPQHF. CDR3 DNA: TGTGCCAGCAGTGACTATCCCGGGATTCAGCCCCAGCATTTT.

The CDR3 DNA follows: TGTGCCAGCAGTTTATGGGGGGGACAGACTTGGACAGATACGCAGTATTTT. As protein: CASSLWGGQTWTDTQYF. The V gene is TRBV28, the J gene TRBJ2-3, with D possibly matching TRBD1 (7 bases). Germline V lookup: CDR1 MDHEN, CDR2 SYDVKM. The CDR3 contains 17 residues. Trimming removed 0 bases from V and 3 bases from J, with 16 bases in between.

The J gene is TRBJ1-2, the V gene TRBV7-9; D unclear. The CDR3 runs to 12 residues. Germline loops: CDR1 SEHNR, CDR2 FQNEAQ (reference sequence). The ends were cut back, 3 bases at V and 7 bases at J, with 9 bases in the middle. The CDR3 DNA is TGTGCCAGCAGCTTCATATCTATTGGCTACACCTTC. This codes for CASSFISIGYTF.

The chain recombines TRBV5-6 with TRBJ2-7, with TRBD1 identical over 12 bases. Germline values: CDR1 SGHDT, CDR2 YYEEEE. The V segment lost 3 bases and the J segment 9 bases; nucleotides outside the gene matches: 19. This CDR3 spans 18 amino acids. The CDR3 region has the DNA TGTGCCAGCAGCTCGCCGGGACAGGGGGCTACCCCGGGTTCTGGGCAGTACTTC. Protein: CASSSPGQGATPGSGQYF.

This chain connects TRBV5-4 to TRBJ1-2, with 7 bases fitting TRBD1. Germline CDR1 SGHNT, CDR2 YYREEE (reference sequence). The CDR3 is made up of 15 amino acids. With 3 bases clipped from V and 5 bases from J, the junction kept 10 bases outside the gene matches. CDR3 in DNA: TGTGCCAGCAGCTCTTCCCGTAGGGGGCATTATGGCTACACCTTC. This sequence encodes CASSSSRRGHYGYTF.

This sequence joins TRBV28 and TRBJ1-1; D might be TRBD1 (5 bases). Per the germline V gene, CDR1 is MDHEN and CDR2 is SYDVKM. CDR3 length: 15 amino acids. The germline V and J ends were trimmed by 7 bases and 1 base, with 16 bases remaining between them. CDR3 DNA sequence: TGTGCCAGCAACCTAGGGGCCGCCCCGAACACTGAAGCTTTCTTT. Protein: CASNLGAAPNTEAFF. Full variable domain (missing parts from reference TRBV28 and TRBJ1-1): DVKVTQSSRYLVKRTGEKVFLECVQDMDHENMFWYRQDPGLGLRLIYFSYDVKMKEKGDIPEGYSVSREKKERFSLILESASTNQTSMYLCASNLGAAPNTEAFFGQGTRLTVV.

This sequence joins TRBV7-2 and TRBJ2-7; 10 bases map to TRBD1. V trimming: 3 bases; J trimming: 2 bases; junction bases outside the gene matches: 4. This CDR3 contains 15 residues. Looked up from germline, CDR1 is SGHTA and CDR2 is FQGNSA. The CDR3 loop is CASSFGQGDTYEQYF. CDR3 DNA: TGTGCCAGCAGCTTCGGACAGGGGGACACCTACGAGCAGTACTTC.

The table lists this clone with a count of one. V is TRBV20-1 and J is TRBJ1-2, with TRBD1 matching over 7 bases. Germline lookup yields CDR1 DFQATT and CDR2 SNEGSKA (reference sequence). There are 11 residues in the CDR3. J lost 5 bases, V lost 6 bases, and 3 bases had no gene match. The DNA for the CDR3 is TGCAGTGCCGCAGGGGGGTATGGCTACACCTTC. Translating it yields CSAAGGYGYTF.

The V and J genes are TRBV7-8 and TRBJ2-7; a possible D gene is TRBD1 (5 bases). Germline CDR1 and CDR2: SGHVS and FQNEAQ. V lost 5 bases and J lost 2, with 19 bases in between. CDR3 length equals 16 residues. The CDR3 loop reads CASSPREIDRTYEQYF. CDR3 bases: TGTGCCAGCAGCCCCCGAGAAATCGACAGAACCTACGAGCAGTACTTC.

The rearrangement uses TRBV19 and TRBJ2-1, with D perhaps matching TRBD1 (6 bases). The V end lost 1 base, the J end lost 5 bases, and 15 bases lay between the germline ends. From germline, CDR1 is LNHDA and CDR2 SQIVND (reference sequence). There are 16 residues in the CDR3. The CDR3 loop reads CASSIVGQGSNNEQFF. The CDR3 DNA reads TGTGCCAGTAGTATAGTCGGGCAGGGGTCCAACAATGAGCAGTTCTTC.

The gene calls are TRBV10-3 and TRBJ1-2; 8 bases map to TRBD1. V lost 1 base and J lost 4; bases outside the gene matches: 8. The V gene's germline CDR1 is ENHRY and CDR2 SYGVKD. The CDR3 extends over 16 amino acids. The CDR3 spells CAISEWDRSLTYGYTF. CDR3 in DNA: TGTGCCATCAGTGAGTGGGACAGGTCCCTTACCTATGGCTACACCTTC.

V gene TRBV7-3 combines with J gene TRBJ2-4, with 8 bases fitting TRBD1. V was pared by 4 bases and J by 8 bases, with 4 bases of the junction left unmatched. CDR1 and CDR2 (germline): SGHTA, FQGTGA. The CDR3 runs to 13 residues. The CDR3 is CASSSDREDIQYF. For the CDR3, the DNA is TGTGCCAGCAGCTCGGACAGGGAGGACATTCAGTACTTC. The whole variable domain, remainder taken from reference TRBV7-3 and TRBJ2-4, is GAGVSQTPSNKVTEKGKYVELRCDPISGHTALYWYRQSLGQGPEFLIYFQGTGAADDSGLPNDRFFAVRPEGSVSTLKIQRTERGDSAVYLCASSSDREDIQYFGAGTRLSVL.

CDR3 residues: CASSLRRGGPGVLAGELFF. The CDR3 coding sequence is TGTGCCAGCAGCTTGAGGCGGGGGGGCCCGGGAGTTCTCGCCGGGGAGCTGTTTTTT. The chain couples TRBV11-2 to TRBJ2-2, with 9 bases matching TRBD2. The CDR3 length is 19 residues. Germline CDR1 and CDR2: SGHAT and FQNNGV. V was clipped by 3 bases and J by 6 bases; unmatched bases: 17. The full variable domain, rest sourced from reference TRBV11-2 and TRBJ2-2, is EAGVAQSPRYKIIEKRQSVAFWCNPISGHATLYWYQQILGQGPKLLIQFQNNGVVDDSQLPKDRFSAERLKGVDSTLKIQPAKLEDSAVYLCASSLRRGGPGVLAGELFFGEGSRLTVL.

J is TRBJ1-5 and V is TRBV7-2; D is perhaps TRBD1 (6 bases). The germline V gene has CDR1 SGHTA and CDR2 FQGNSA. V shed 6 bases and J shed 5 bases, with 14 bases lying between them. CDR3 size: 14 residues. The CDR3 DNA follows: TGTGCCAGCAGTTACAACAGGGATTATCAGCCCCAGCATTTT. Protein product: CASSYNRDYQPQHF.

The J gene is TRBJ1-1, the V gene TRBV7-9; possible D gene TRBD1, 5 bases. Per the germline V gene, CDR1 is SEHNR and CDR2 is FQNEAQ (reference sequence). The CDR3 contains 18 residues. V was cut by 4 bases and J by 0 bases, with 21 bases left in between. The chain's CDR3 is CASSSTGSKRGMNTEAFF. CDR3 bases: TGTGCCAGCAGCTCCACCGGGAGTAAAAGGGGCATGAACACTGAAGCTTTCTTT.

This chain links TRBV19 with TRBJ1-3; maybe TRBD1 (6 bases). Germline CDR1 LNHDA, CDR2 SQIVND (reference sequence). This CDR3 is built from 15 residues. V shed 6 bases and J shed 0 bases, with 12 bases lying between them. CDR3 sequence reads: CASRTDRSSGNTIYF. In DNA form, the CDR3 reads TGTGCCAGTAGGACGGACAGAAGCTCTGGAAACACCATATATTTT.

V usage is TRBV7-9 and J usage is TRBJ1-1, with D possibly being TRBD1 (6 bases). V lost 7 bases to trimming and J lost 5 bases, with 29 bases between them. There are 18 residues in the CDR3. Germline CDR1 and CDR2: SEHNR and FQNEAQ (reference sequence). This CDR3 reads CASTRMRSRGALGTEAFF. As DNA, the CDR3 is TGTGCCAGCACCAGAATGAGGTCACGGGGGGCGTTGGGGACTGAAGCTTTCTTT.

This clone was counted a single time. This rearrangement joins TRBV5-4 to TRBJ2-7; D unresolved. With 1 base removed from V and 6 bases from J, the gap between germline ends came to 11 bases. Germline loops: CDR1 SGHNT, CDR2 YYREEE (reference sequence). This CDR3 spans 13 amino acids. The CDR3 protein is CASSLSPASEQYF. CDR3 bases: TGTGCCAGCAGCTTGAGCCCTGCCTCCGAGCAGTACTTC.

This clone was detected once. The chain carries TRBV6-1 and TRBJ1-5; D remains unclear. CDR1 is MNHNS and CDR2 is SASEGT in the germline V gene. The CDR3 is made up of 17 amino acids. Trimming took off 0 bases at V and 3 bases at J, with 15 bases between the two ends. Written as DNA, the CDR3 is TGTGCCAGCAGTGAAGCGCTTGGGCAGTTCCACAATCAGCCCCAGCATTTT. Translation: CASSEALGQFHNQPQHF.

Of note for this clone: This sample also contains other DNA sequences that code for the same CDR3. The rearrangement joins TRBV28 to TRBJ1-6; 7 nucleotides match TRBD1. V shed 6 bases and J 4 bases; nucleotides not matched to a gene: 6. Germline CDR1 is MDHEN and CDR2 is SYDVKM. CDR3 size: 15 residues. The CDR3 nucleotides are TGTGCCAGCAGCCCAGGGGACAGATATAATTCACCCCTCCACTTT. Its protein is CASSPGDRYNSPLHF.

The chain combines TRBV28 with TRBJ1-1; maybe TRBD1 (5 bases). The length of the CDR3 is 15 residues. The V end lost 3 bases, the J end lost 1 base, and 12 bases lay between the germline ends. Germline CDR1 and CDR2: MDHEN and SYDVKM. CDR3 loop: CASSLWGRTNTEAFF. CDR3 bases: TGTGCCAGCAGTTTGTGGGGCAGAACGAACACTGAAGCTTTCTTT.

This sequence joins TRBV7-6 and TRBJ2-7, with D uncertain. This CDR3 spans 15 amino acids. V was trimmed by 6 bases and J by 2 bases, leaving 17 bases between them. Germline-derived CDR1 and CDR2 are SGHVS and FNYEAQ. CDR3 protein: CASSLTTAETYEQYF. DNA for the CDR3: TGTGCCAGCAGTCTCACAACGGCGGAGACCTACGAGCAGTACTTC.